This T cell receptor (beta chain) was recorded in a study of blood T cell repertoires in COVID-19. Trimming removed 0 bases from V and 1 base from J, with 10 bases in between. CDR1 SGHNT and CDR2 YYREEE come from the germline V gene (reference sequence). The CDR3 has 16 residues. Original analysis: Using reference gene primer amplification, nucleated cell counts were estimated. The method was immunoSEQ multiplex PCR; TCRdb's version includes in-frame clones alone and lacks a portion of them. That table furnishes V, J and clone size, whereas the DNA furnished D and trimming. Here the sample spans about 110,000 clones, about 79% being singletons.

This sequence originates from a woman older than 75 with active or convalescent COVID-19. V usage is TRBV5-4 and J usage is TRBJ2-2, with D maybe TRBD1 (6 bases). Material for sequencing was peripheral blood. The chain's CDR3 is CASSLELGQNTGELFF. DNA for the CDR3: TGTGCCAGCAGCTTGGAGTTGGGACAGAACACCGGGGAGCTGTTTTTT.